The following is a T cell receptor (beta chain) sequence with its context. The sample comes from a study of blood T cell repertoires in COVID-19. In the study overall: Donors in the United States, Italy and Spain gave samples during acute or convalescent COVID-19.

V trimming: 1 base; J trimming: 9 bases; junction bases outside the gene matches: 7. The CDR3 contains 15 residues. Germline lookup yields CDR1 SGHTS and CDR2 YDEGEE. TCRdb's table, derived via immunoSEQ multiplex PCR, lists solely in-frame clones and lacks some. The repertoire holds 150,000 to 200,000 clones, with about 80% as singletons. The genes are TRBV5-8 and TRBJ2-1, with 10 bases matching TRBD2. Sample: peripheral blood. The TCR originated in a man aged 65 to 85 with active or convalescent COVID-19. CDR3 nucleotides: TGTGCCAGCAGCTTGATACTAGCGGGAATGGGTGAGCAGTTCTTC. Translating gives CASSLILAGMGEQFF.